The source of this T cell receptor beta chain is a study of tumor-infiltrating lymphocytes in oesophageal squamous cell carcinoma. TCRdb ran MiXCR on the PCR reads and lists one entry per CDR3 protein. This table has 15,000 to 20,000 distinct CDR3 sequences, 40% to 45% appearing once. Germline assignment: CDR1 SEHNR and CDR2 FQNEAQ (reference sequence). Trimming cost V 5 bases and J 8 bases, with 16 bases left between them. The CDR3 runs to 15 residues. Many counts were recorded for this clonotype. This sequence was found in a female donor with esophageal squamous cell carcinoma. Input material: normal esophageal tissue next to the tumor. This chain uses TRBV7-9 with TRBJ1-6, with unresolved D. The CDR3 protein is CASSRAKSIDSPLHF. The CDR3 region has the DNA TGTGCCAGCAGCCGCGCGAAAAGTATAGATTCACCCCTCCACTTT.